This TCR beta chain comes out of a study of shared clonotypes between healthy human individuals. Naive CD8 cells comprised CD45RO-negative, CCR7-positively selected cells, excluding terminally differentiated effector memory CD45RA+ cells. The method was immunoSEQ multiplex PCR; TCRdb's version includes in-frame clones alone and lacks a portion of them. This table holds 650,000 to 800,000 clones, around 92% found once. There are 10 residues in the CDR3. V was trimmed by 5 bases and J by 8 bases, leaving 6 bases between them. The germline V gene encodes CDR1 MDHEN and CDR2 SYDVKM. The sample taken for sequencing was naive CD8+ T cells sorted from blood. This chain uses TRBV28 with TRBJ1-2; no firm D call. The receptor comes from a man aged 30 to 45 in good health. The CDR3 sequence is CASSKGGYTF. DNA of the CDR3: TGTGCCAGCAGTAAAGGCGGCTACACCTTC.